This TCR beta chain was recovered during a study of blood T cell repertoires in COVID-19. Looking at the study overall: PBMCs, B-cell-depleted T cells, or T cells were the source of the cDNA or gDNA that made up the material.

Here immunoSEQ multiplex PCR was the method, and the copy in TCRdb shows in-frame clones only, minus some. The data hold 55,000 to 65,000 clones, with approximately 90% observed a single time. This clone is a singleton in its sample. V lost 6 bases and J lost 4; bases outside the gene matches: 7. Germline V gene data show CDR1 as KGHSH and CDR2 as LQKENI. CDR3 length: 15 amino acids. The sequence derives from a human donor in a cohort sampled during active COVID-19. Sequencing was performed on peripheral blood. The V gene is TRBV18, the J gene TRBJ1-3, with 9 nucleotides matching TRBD1. The CDR3 spells CASSRRTGEGNTIYF. The CDR3 DNA reads as TGTGCCAGCTCCCGAAGGACAGGGGAAGGAAACACCATATATTTT.